This T cell receptor beta chain was identified during a study of T cells in Graves' hyperthyroidism and ophthalmopathy. Study summary: Peripheral blood collection took place at initial diagnosis, before any treatment.

The CDR3 spans 15 residues. V gave up 11 bases and J gave up 2 bases; unmatched junction bases: 10. The V gene's germline CDR1 is MNHEY and CDR2 SVGAGI. The PBMCs had their origin in 7.5 to 10 ml of fresh peripheral blood. This clonotype was observed many times. Amplification targeted TCR beta CDR3 regions from RNA transcripts. RT-PCR in the first round (using the HTBI primer set) targeted the TCR CDR3. In TCRdb, the multiplex PCR reads were re-called with MiXCR into one record per CDR3 protein. The table has 470,000 or so distinct CDR3 sequences, around 21% seen once. The V and J genes are TRBV6-5 and TRBJ2-2; 8 bases align to TRBD2. The source is a young man with Graves' hyperthyroidism. Sequences were obtained from blood. CDR3 nucleotide sequence: TGTGCCTCCCCGGGGGGGGACCCTAACACCGGGGAGCTGTTTTTT. Translating gives CASPGGDPNTGELFF.